This T cell receptor beta chain stems from a study of shared clonotypes between healthy human individuals (dated by TCRdb to about 2020). Concerning the study at large: A few men and a couple of women, aged 18 to 49 years, made up the cohort. Blood TCR repertoires of about five healthy adults were deeply sequenced to estimate repertoire size and the extent of clonotype sharing between individuals. Different laboratories and diverse techniques were used to prepare libraries and sequence TCR repertoires, to increase sequencing depth and limit assay-specific biases. For each donor, CD4 naive and CD4 memory were each given three plates, CD8 naive was given two plates, and CD8 memory was given one plate. Between about 0.85 and 9.5 billion PBMCs per donor were obtained by leukapheresis. What the work shows at the level of the full study, not this receptor alone: Higher generation probabilities were observed for clonotypes shared by all four sorted-subset donors than for non-shared clonotypes. Pairwise subsampling led to the expectation that sequencing depth would affect the degree of clonotype sharing among donors. Sampling was limited to blood, and TCR repertoires in tissue likely differ from TCR repertoires in blood. Estimated clonotype richness was generally larger for naive than for memory subsets. Incomplete sequencing was indicated by rarefaction of sorted-subset datasets, despite the large sequencing depth. Sharing across several donors was observed for around 5% of naive CD4, around 3.5% of naive CD8, over 2% of memory CD4, and about 0.4% of memory CD8 clonotypes. Because the study included a small number of donors, the genetic and exposure-history diversity represented was limited.

The CDR3, cysteine through phenylalanine, is 14 amino acids long. Only CDR3 DNA remains: 42 bases, in frame from the first base. Trimming takes 2 bases from V and 1 base from J, and the germline ends sit 9 bases apart. Based on the germline V gene, the CDR1 and CDR2 sequences are ENHRY and SYGVKD. The donors were healthy, HIV-negative adults with no recently reported acute infections or vaccinations. All donors were Caucasian adults living in Nashville, Tennessee, USA. CD4+ T cells were enriched by magnetic negative selection, after which naive cells were positively selected on CD45RA and the negative fraction was taken as the memory subset. After blood collection by leukapheresis, PBMCs were isolated using Ficoll-Histopaque density gradient centrifugation and then cryopreserved in the vapor phase of liquid nitrogen. Analytical flow cytometry was used to check the purity and quantity of each magnetically sorted T cell population. From each sorted fraction, genomic DNA was isolated and quantified by UV absorbance on a Nanodrop 2000c.

A word on this clone: Its antigen has not been determined. Base qualities were left out, and no much larger clone turns up one base away.

Using the deep immunoSEQ assay, TCR CDR3 regions were amplified from genomic DNA by multiplex PCR. Genomic DNA extracted from each cell subset was distributed evenly over all wells of several immunoSEQ 96-well plates, and each plate served as one replicate. For sorted subsets, 200 to 250 ng genomic DNA, equal to tens of thousands of T cell genomes, was loaded into each replicate PCR. Purified libraries were quantified with a Qubit 3.0 fluorometer, sized on a Bioanalyzer 2100, and re-quantified with the KAPA Library Quantification kit. Every immunoSEQ 96-well plate was sequenced on a separate single-read 150-cycle Illumina NextSeq 550 flow cell. The authors' analysis ran thus. Because the immunoSEQ output included only junctional sequences and no quality scores, the filtering could not be the same as the filtering used for full-length reads. Sequences were annotated with PyIR, a Python wrapper for IgBLAST v1.9, using IMGT germline references to assign V/J genes and CDR3. Reads with weak V/J assignments (E-value above 1e-6), missing CDR3, stop codons, out-of-frame junctions, or ambiguous translated residues were removed. V3J clonotypes were defined by identical inferred V gene, J gene, and CDR3 amino acid sequence. The percentage overlap between two repertoires was calculated by dividing the number of shared unique clonotypes by the size of the smaller repertoire. Three approaches were used to assess repertoire richness: RTK rarefaction, the Chao1 estimator, and Recon v2.1 estimates of unobserved clonotypes. Generation probabilities for all TCRbeta clonotypes obtained by the gDNA method from a handful of donors were computed using OLGA. TCRdb obtained this table from immuneACCESS and retained in-frame rearrangements with V and J assigned. These tables miss some clones; where compared with another copy, unresolved V genes account for less than half of the shortfall, and the remainder is unexplained. V, J and clone size derive from that table, while D and trimming were established from the DNA sequence. The table for this sample lists roughly 1,500,000 clones; 98% of them were counted only once. The ten largest make up less than 0.55% of the sample.

Sequencing was done on a sample of naive CD4+ T cells sorted from blood. The sample's cell subset or site label, in plain terms: CD45RA+ positively selected. The rearranged chain carries TRBV10-3 and TRBJ2-7; the D region possibly corresponds to TRBD1 (6 bases align). The receptor's source is a man aged 30 to 45 in good health. Here the CDR3 is given as CAISETGYSYEQYF. The nucleotides read TGTGCCATCAGTGAGACAGGGTATTCCTACGAGCAGTACTTC.